This is a list of T cell receptor beta chains from one sample in a study of blood T cell repertoires in COVID-19. Assay: immunoSEQ multiplex PCR; the TCRdb copy retains only in-frame clones and omits some. Of roughly 180,000 clones in the sample, over 80% were seen once. Sequenced sample: PBMCs or T cells enriched from blood (not recorded which). The receptor source for this set is an older woman who had recovered from COVID-19. Each CDR3 is given with its conserved first and last residue. A D gene is named only where the DNA matches it firmly. Only some rows state a clone size, as once, few, many or a class for expanded clones.

j_call clone_size v_call d_call cdr3_nt cdr3_aa
TRBJ2-1 many TRBV2 . TGTGCCAGCAGTGAAATCAGGAACTCCTACAATGAGCAGTTCTTC CASSEIRNSYNEQFF
TRBJ2-1 . TRBV18 TRBD2 TGTGCCAGCTCACCAACAGCGGGAGTAAATGTGGATGAGCAGTTCTTC CASSPTAGVNVDEQFF
TRBJ1-2 . TRBV2 . TGTGCCAGCAGTGAAGCCCCCCCATCCGCAGGGGGCTACACCTTC CASSEAPPSAGGYTF
TRBJ2-1 few TRBV19 . TGTGCCAGTAGTGCAAGAGAAGACAATGAGCAGTTCTTC CASSAREDNEQFF
TRBJ2-2 . TRBV11-2 TRBD2 TGTGCCAGCGGGGTAGCGGGTCCCACCGGGGAGCTGTTTTTT CASGVAGPTGELFF
TRBJ1-4 . TRBV24-1 . TGTGCCACCAGTGATTCTAGAAGTGAAAAACTGTTTTTT CATSDSRSEKLFF
TRBJ2-3 . TRBV18 . TGTGCCAGCTCACCACCGCTAGCGCGCACAGATACGCAGTATTTT CASSPPLARTDTQYF
TRBJ1-1 . TRBV2 TRBD1 TGTGCCAGCAGTGCGGACAGGGATTTCCGTGAAGCTTTCTTT CASSADRDFREAFF
TRBJ1-3 . TRBV5-1 TRBD1 TGCGCCAGCAGCTTGGCTGACAGGGGAGGAAACACCATATATTTT CASSLADRGGNTIYF
TRBJ1-6 . TRBV18 . TGTGCCAGCTCACTCCGGGCTTCAGGGAACAATTCACCCCTCCACTTT CASSLRASGNNSPLHF
TRBJ2-1 . TRBV5-1 TRBD2 TGCGCCAGCAGCTTGGAGACTAGCGGGAGCGGTGAGCAGTTCTTC CASSLETSGSGEQFF
TRBJ2-5 . TRBV7-2 . TGTGCCAGCAGCACAGGCAGACGTGAGACCCAGTACTTC CASSTGRRETQYF
TRBJ1-2 . TRBV29-1 . TGCAGCGCGTCGACCGACTACTATGGCTACACCTTC CSASTDYYGYTF
TRBJ2-7 once TRBV5-1 . TGCGCCAGCAGCTTGGCTCGGGACTACGAGCAGTACTTC CASSLARDYEQYF
TRBJ2-7 . TRBV29-1 . TGCAGCGTTGCCGGGACAAGGGGGTACGAGCAGTACTTC CSVAGTRGYEQYF
TRBJ1-2 . TRBV12-3/TRBV12-4 TRBD1 TGTGCCAGCAGTCCCCGACAGGGCGGAGGCTACACCTTC CASSPRQGGGYTF
TRBJ1-1 . TRBV6-5 . TGTGCCAGCAGTTCGGCCCAGTCGAGACGGGGTGGTGAAGCTTTCTTT CASSSAQSRRGGEAFF